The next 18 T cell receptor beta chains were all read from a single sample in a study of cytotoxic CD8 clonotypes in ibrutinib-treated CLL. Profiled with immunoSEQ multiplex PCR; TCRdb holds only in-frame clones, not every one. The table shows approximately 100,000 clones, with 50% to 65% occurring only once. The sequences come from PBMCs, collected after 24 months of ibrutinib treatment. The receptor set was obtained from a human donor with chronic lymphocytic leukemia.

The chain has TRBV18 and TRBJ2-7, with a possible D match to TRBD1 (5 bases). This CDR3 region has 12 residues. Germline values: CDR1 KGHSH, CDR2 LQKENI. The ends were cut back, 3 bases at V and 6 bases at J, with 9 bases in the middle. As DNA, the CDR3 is TGTGCCAGCTCACCTACCAGGGCCGAGCAGTACTTC. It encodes CASSPTRAEQYF.

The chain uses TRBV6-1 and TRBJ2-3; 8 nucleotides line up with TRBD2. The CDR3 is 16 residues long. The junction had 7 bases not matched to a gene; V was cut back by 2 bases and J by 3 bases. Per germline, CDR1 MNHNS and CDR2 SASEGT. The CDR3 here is CASSEKGGGPTDTQYF. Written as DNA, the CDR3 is TGTGCCAGCAGTGAAAAGGGCGGGGGGCCAACAGATACGCAGTATTTT.

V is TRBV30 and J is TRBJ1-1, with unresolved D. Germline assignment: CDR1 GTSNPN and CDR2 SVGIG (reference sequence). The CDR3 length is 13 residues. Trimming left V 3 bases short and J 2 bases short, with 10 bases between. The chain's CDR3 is CAWSGSGNTEAFF. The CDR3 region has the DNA TGTGCCTGGAGCGGGTCAGGCAACACTGAAGCTTTCTTT.

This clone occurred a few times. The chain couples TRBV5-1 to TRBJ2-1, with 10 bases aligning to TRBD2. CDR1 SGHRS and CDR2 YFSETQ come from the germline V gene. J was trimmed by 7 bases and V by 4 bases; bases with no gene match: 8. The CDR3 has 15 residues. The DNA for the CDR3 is TGCGCCAGCAGCCTTAGCGGGGGGCCGGGGAATGAGCAGTTCTTC. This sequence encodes CASSLSGGPGNEQFF.

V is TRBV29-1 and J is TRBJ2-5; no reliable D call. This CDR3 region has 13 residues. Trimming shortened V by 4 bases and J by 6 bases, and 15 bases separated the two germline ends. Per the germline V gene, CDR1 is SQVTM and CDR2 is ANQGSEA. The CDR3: CSVGTDRRKTQYF. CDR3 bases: TGCAGCGTTGGCACGGACCGCCGGAAGACCCAGTACTTC. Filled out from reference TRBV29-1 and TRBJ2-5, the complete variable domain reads SAVISQKPSRDICQRGTSLTIQCQVDSQVTMMFWYRQQPGQSLTLIATANQGSEATYESGFVIDKFPISRPNLTFSTLTVSNMSPEDSSIYLCSVGTDRRKTQYFGPGTRLLVL.

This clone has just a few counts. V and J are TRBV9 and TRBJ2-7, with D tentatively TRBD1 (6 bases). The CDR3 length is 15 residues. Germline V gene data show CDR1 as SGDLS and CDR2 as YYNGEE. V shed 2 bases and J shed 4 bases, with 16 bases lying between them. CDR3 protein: CASSVDQGNYYEQYF. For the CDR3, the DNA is TGTGCCAGCAGCGTTGATCAGGGGAATTATTACGAGCAGTACTTC. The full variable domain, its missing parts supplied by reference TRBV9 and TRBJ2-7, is DSGVTQTPKHLITATGQRVTLRCSPRSGDLSVYWYQQSLDQGLQFLIQYYNGEERAKGNILERFSAQQFPDLHSELNLSSLELGDSALYFCASSVDQGNYYEQYFGPGTRLTVT.

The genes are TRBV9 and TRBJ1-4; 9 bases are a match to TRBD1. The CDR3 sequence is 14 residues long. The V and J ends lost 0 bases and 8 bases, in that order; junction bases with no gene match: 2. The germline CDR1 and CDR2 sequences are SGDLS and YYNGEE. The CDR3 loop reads CASSVGTGVEKLFF. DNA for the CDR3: TGTGCCAGCAGCGTAGGGACAGGGGTCGAAAAACTGTTTTTT.

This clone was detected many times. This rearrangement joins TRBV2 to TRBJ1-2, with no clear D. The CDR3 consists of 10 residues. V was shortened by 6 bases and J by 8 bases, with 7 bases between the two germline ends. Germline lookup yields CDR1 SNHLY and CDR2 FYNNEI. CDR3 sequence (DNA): TGTGCCAGCAGGTCATGGGGCTACACCTTC. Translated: CASRSWGYTF.

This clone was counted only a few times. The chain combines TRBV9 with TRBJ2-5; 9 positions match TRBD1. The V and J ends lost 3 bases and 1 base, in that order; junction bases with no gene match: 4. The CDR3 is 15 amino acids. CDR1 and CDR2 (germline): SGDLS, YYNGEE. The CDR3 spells CASSGKGQGQETQYF. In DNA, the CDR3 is TGTGCCAGCAGCGGAAAGGGACAGGGCCAAGAGACCCAGTACTTC.

This CDR3 reads CASSRGTEGNQPQHF. The CDR3 DNA is TGCGCCAGCAGCCGCGGGACAGAGGGGAATCAGCCCCAGCATTTT. This chain uses TRBV5-1 with TRBJ1-5; 7 bases map to TRBD1. V shed 4 bases and J 4 bases; nucleotides not matched to a gene: 8. The CDR3 extends over 15 amino acids. Germline V gene lookup returns CDR1 SGHRS and CDR2 YFSETQ.

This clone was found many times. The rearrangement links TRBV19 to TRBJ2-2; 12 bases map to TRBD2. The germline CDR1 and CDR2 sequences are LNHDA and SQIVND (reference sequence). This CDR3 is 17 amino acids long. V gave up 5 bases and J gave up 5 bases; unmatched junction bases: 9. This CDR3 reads CASSLRLAGVWTGELFF. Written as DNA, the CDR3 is TGTGCCAGTAGTTTGAGACTAGCGGGGGTATGGACCGGGGAGCTGTTTTTT.

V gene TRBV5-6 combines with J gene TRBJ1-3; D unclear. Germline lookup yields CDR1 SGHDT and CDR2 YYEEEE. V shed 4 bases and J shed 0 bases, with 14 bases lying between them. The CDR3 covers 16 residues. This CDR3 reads CASSQAWSFSGNTIYF. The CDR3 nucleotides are TGTGCCAGCAGCCAGGCCTGGAGTTTCTCTGGAAACACCATATATTTT.

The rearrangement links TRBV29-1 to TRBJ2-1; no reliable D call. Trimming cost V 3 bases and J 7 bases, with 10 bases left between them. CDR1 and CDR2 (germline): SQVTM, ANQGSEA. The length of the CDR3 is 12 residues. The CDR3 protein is CSVDIRRNEQFF. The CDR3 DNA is TGCAGCGTTGATATCAGACGGAATGAGCAGTTCTTC.

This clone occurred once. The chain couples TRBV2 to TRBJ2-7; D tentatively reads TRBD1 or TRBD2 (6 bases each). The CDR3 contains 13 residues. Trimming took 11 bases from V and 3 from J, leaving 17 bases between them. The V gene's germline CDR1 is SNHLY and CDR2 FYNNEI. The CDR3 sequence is CASGGHRNYEQYF. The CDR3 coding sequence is TGTGCCTCCGGGGGACACCGAAACTACGAGCAGTACTTC. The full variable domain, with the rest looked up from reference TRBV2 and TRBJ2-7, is EPEVTQTPSHQVTQMGQEVILRCVPISNHLYFYWYRQILGQKVEFLVSFYNNEISEKSEIFDDQFSVERPDGSNFTLKIRSTKLEDSAMYFCASGGHRNYEQYFGPGTRLTVT.

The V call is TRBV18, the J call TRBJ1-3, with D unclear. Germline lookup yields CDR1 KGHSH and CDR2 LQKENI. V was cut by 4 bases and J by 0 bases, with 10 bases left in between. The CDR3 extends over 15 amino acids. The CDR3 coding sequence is TGTGCCAGCTCACTAAGTAGTCTCTCTGGAAACACCATATATTTT. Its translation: CASSLSSLSGNTIYF.

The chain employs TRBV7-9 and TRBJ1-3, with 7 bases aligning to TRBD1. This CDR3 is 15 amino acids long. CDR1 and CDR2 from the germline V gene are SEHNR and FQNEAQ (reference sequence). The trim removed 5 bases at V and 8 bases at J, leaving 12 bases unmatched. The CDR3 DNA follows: TGTGCCAGCAGCCCAAACAGGGGCTTGGAGGACACCATATATTTT. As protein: CASSPNRGLEDTIYF.

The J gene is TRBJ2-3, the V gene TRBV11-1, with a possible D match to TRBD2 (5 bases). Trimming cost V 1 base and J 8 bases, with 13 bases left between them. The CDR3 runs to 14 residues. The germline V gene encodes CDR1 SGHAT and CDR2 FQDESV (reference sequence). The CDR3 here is CASSLDKVGVTQYF. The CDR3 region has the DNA TGTGCCAGCAGCTTAGATAAAGTGGGAGTTACGCAGTATTTT.

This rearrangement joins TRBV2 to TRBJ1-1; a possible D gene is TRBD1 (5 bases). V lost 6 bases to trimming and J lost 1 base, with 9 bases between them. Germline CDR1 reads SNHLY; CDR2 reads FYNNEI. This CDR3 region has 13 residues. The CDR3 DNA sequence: TGTGCCAGCAGACAACAGGAGAACACTGAAGCTTTCTTT. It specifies CASRQQENTEAFF.